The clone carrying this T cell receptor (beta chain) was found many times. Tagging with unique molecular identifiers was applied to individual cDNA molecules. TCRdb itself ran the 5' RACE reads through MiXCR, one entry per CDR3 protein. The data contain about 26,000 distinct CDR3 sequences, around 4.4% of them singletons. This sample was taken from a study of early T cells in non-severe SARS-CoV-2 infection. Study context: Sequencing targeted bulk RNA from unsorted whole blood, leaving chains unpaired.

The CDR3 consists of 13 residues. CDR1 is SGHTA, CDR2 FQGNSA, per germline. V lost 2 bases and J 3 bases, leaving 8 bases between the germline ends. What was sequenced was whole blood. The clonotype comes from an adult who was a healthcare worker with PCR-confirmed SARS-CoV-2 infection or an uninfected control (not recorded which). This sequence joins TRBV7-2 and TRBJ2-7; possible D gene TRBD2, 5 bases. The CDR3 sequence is CASSLSGNYEQYV. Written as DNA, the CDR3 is TGTGCCAGCAGCTTATCCGGGAACTACGAGCAGTACGTC.